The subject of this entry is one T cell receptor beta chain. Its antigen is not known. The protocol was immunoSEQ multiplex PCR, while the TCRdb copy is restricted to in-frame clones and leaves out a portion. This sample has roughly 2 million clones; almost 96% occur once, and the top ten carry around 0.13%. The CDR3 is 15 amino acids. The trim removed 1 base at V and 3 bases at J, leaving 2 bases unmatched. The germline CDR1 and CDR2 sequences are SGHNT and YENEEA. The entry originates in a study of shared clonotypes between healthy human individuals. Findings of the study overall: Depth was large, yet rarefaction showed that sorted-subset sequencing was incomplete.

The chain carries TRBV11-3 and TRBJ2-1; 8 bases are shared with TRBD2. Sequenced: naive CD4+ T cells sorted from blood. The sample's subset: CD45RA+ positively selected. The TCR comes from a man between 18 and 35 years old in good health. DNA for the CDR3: TGTGCCAGCAGCTTAGGCGGGAGGTACTACAATGAGCAGTTCTTC. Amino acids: CASSLGGRYYNEQFF. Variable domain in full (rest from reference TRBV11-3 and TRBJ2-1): EAGVVQSPRYKIIEKKQPVAFWCNPISGHNTLYWYLQNLGQGPELLIRYENEEAVDDSQLPKDRFSAERLKGVDSTLKIQPAELGDSAVYLCASSLGGRYYNEQFFGPGTRLTVL.